The clone carrying this TCR beta chain turned up a few times. Its antigen is still unknown. The data derive from a study of T-cell reconstitution after alpha-beta-depleted transplantation in children. Notes on the study in general: One year after transplant, T-cell counts and diversity came mostly from newly produced T cells. Surviving recipient T cells and thymic progenitors accounted for the high day-60 TCRbeta diversity observed in some patients. There were reportedly several hundred expanded graft clones from which alpha-beta T cells came about two months after transplant.

Unique molecular identifiers tagged the TCRbeta library. TCRdb reprocessed the PCR reads via MiXCR and lists one record per CDR3 protein. The data hold approximately 650,000 distinct CDR3 sequences, with about an eighth observed a single time. This sample comprised PBMCs, obtained before TCRalphabeta/CD19-depleted stem cell transplant. This clonotype was sampled from a girl aged 2 to 10 with congenital amegakaryocytic thrombocytopenia, due to receive a stem cell transplant.

CDR3 DNA: TGTGCCATCAACAACCCGGACGGGGCCAACGTCCTGACTTTC. Encoded protein: CAINNPDGANVLTF. The chain couples TRBV10-3 to TRBJ2-6; D gene uncertain. This CDR3 spans 14 amino acids. Germline V gene data show CDR1 as ENHRY and CDR2 as SYGVKD. V was cut by 7 bases and J by 4 bases, with 11 bases left in between.